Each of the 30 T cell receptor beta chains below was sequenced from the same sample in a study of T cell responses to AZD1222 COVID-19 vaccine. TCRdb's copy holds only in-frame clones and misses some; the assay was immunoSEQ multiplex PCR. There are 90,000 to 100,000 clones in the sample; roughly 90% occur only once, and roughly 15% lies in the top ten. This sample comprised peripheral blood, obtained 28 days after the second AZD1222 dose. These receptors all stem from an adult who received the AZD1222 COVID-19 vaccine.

The CDR3 is CASRPTGAATGELFF. Written as DNA, the CDR3 is TGTGCCAGCAGGCCCACAGGGGCGGCCACCGGGGAGCTGTTTTTT. This rearrangement joins TRBV7-9 to TRBJ2-2; 7 nucleotides line up with TRBD1. Germline assignment: CDR1 SEHNR and CDR2 FQNEAQ (reference sequence). The CDR3 spans 15 residues. After removal of 6 bases from V and 4 bases from J, the junction contained 8 bases not matched to a gene.

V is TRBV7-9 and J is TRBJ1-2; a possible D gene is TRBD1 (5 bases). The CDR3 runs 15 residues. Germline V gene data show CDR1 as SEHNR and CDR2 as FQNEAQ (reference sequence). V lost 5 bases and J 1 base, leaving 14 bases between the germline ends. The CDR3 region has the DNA TGTGCCAGCAGCAAGGACACGACTTTTAACTATGGCTACACCTTC. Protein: CASSKDTTFNYGYTF.

Here the CDR3 reads CASSLVGQTDTQYF. The CDR3 DNA reads TGCGCCAGCAGCTTGGTGGGCCAGACCGATACGCAGTATTTT. The chain recombines TRBV5-1 with TRBJ2-3; D is unresolved. From germline, CDR1 is SGHRS and CDR2 YFSETQ. The CDR3 has 14 residues. V was cut by 0 bases and J by 6 bases, with 11 bases left in between.

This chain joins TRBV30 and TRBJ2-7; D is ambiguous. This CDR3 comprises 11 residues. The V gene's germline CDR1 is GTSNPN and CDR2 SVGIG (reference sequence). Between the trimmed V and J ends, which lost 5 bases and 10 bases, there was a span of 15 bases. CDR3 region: CAWQLSSVQYF. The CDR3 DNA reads TGTGCCTGGCAACTCTCTAGTGTTCAGTACTTC.

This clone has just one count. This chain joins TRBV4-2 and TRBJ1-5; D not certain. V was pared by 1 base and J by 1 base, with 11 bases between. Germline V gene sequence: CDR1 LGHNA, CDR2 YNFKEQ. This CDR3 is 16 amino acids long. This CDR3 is CASSQGSSGSNQPQHF. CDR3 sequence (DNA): TGTGCCAGCAGCCAAGGATCCTCGGGGAGCAATCAGCCCCAGCATTTT.

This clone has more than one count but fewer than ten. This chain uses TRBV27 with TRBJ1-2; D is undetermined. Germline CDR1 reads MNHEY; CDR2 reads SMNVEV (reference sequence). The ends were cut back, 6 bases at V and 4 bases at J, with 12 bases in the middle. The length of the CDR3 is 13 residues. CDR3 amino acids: CASRYQESYGYTF. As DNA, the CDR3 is TGTGCCAGCAGATACCAGGAGAGCTATGGCTACACCTTC.

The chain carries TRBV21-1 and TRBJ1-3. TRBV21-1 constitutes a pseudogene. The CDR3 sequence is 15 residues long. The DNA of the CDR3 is TGTGCCAGCACCAACCGGGTCAGCTCTGGAAACACCATATATTTT. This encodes CASTNRVSSGNTIYF.

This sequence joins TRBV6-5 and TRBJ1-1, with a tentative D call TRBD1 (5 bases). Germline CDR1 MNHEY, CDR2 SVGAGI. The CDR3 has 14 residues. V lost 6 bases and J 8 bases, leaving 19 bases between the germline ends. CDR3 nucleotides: TGTGCCAGCAGGGAGACATGGGGGGTCGGGGAAGCTTTCTTT. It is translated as CASRETWGVGEAFF.

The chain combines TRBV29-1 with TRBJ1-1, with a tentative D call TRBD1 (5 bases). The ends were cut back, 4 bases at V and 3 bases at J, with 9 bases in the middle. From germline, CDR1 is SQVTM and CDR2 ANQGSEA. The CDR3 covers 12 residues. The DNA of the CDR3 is TGCAGCGTTGCGGACACTTACACTGAAGCTTTCTTT. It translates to CSVADTYTEAFF.

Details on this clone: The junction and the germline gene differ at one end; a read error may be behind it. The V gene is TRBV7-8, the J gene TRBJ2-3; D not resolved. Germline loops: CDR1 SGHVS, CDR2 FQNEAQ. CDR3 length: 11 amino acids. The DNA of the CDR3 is TGTGCCAGCCTTAGCAGAGATACGCAGTATTTT. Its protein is CASLSRDTQYF.

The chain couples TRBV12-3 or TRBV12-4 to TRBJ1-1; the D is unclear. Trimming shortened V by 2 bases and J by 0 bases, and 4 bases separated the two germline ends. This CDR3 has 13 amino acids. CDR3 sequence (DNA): TGTGCCAGCAGTTTAAAGGTGAACACTGAAGCTTTCTTT. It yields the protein CASSLKVNTEAFF.

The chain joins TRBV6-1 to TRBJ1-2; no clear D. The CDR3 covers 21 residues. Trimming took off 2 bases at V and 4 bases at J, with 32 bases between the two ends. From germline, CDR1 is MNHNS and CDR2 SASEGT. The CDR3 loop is CASSEFGGGQVYLGRGYGYTF. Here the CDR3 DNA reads TGTGCCAGCAGTGAATTTGGAGGTGGGCAGGTTTACTTAGGGCGCGGCTATGGCTACACCTTC.

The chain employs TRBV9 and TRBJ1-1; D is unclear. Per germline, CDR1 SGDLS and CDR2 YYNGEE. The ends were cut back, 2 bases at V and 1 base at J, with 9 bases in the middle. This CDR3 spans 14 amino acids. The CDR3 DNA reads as TGTGCCAGCAGCGTCCTCACGGAGAACACTGAAGCTTTCTTT. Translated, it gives CASSVLTENTEAFF.

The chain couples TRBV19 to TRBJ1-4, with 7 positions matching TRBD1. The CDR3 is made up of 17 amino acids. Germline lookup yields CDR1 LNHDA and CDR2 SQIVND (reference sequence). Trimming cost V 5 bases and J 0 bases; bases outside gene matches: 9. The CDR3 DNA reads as TGTGCCAGTAGTGGAATGGGACAGTCCGCAACTAATGAAAAACTGTTTTTT. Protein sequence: CASSGMGQSATNEKLFF. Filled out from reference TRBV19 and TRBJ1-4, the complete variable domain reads DGGITQSPKYLFRKEGQNVTLSCEQNLNHDAMYWYRQDPGQGLRLIYYSQIVNDFQKGDIAEGYSVSREKKESFPLTVTSAQKNPTAFYLCASSGMGQSATNEKLFFGSGTQLSVL.

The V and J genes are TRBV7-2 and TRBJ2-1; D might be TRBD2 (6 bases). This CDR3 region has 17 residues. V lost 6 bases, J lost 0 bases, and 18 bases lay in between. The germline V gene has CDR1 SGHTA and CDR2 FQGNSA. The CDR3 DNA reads TGTGCCAGCAGTCCCACCGGAGGGCCTAGCTCCTACAATGAGCAGTTCTTC. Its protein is CASSPTGGPSSYNEQFF.

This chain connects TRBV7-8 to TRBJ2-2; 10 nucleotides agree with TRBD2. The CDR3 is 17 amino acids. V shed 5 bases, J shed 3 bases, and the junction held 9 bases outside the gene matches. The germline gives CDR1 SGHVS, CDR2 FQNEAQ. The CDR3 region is CASSLGRTSGYTGELFF. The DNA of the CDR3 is TGTGCCAGCAGCCTAGGTAGGACTAGCGGATACACCGGGGAGCTGTTTTTT.

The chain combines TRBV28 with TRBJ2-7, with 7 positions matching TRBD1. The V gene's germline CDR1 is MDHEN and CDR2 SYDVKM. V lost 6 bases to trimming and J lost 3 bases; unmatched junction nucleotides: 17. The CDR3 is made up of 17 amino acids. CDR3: CASSLLTTGPSYYEQYF. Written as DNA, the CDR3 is TGTGCCAGCAGCCTCCTTACGACAGGGCCCTCTTACTACGAGCAGTACTTC. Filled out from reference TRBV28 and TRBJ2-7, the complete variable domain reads DVKVTQSSRYLVKRTGEKVFLECVQDMDHENMFWYRQDPGLGLRLIYFSYDVKMKEKGDIPEGYSVSREKKERFSLILESASTNQTSMYLCASSLLTTGPSYYEQYFGPGTRLTVT.

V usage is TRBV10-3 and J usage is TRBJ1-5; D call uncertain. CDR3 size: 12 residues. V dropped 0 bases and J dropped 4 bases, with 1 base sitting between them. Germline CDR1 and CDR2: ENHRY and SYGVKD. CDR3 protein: CAISESNQPQHF. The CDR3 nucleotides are TGTGCCATCAGTGAGTCGAATCAGCCCCAGCATTTT.

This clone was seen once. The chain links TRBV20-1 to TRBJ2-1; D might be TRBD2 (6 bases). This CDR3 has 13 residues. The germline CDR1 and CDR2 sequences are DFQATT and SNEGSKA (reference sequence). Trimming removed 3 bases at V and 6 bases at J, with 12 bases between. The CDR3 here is CSASLGGVNEQFF. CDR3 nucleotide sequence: TGCAGTGCTAGTCTAGGAGGGGTCAATGAGCAGTTCTTC.

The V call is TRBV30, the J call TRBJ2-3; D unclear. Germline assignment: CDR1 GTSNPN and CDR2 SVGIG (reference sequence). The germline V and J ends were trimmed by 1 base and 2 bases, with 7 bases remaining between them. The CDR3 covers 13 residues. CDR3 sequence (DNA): TGTGCCTGGAGTGGGCAGTACACAGATACGCAGTATTTT. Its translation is CAWSGQYTDTQYF.

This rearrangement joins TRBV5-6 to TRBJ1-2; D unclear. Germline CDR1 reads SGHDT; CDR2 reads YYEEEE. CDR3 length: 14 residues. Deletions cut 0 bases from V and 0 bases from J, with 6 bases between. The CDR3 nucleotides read TGTGCCAGCAGCTTGGGGTCGGCTAACTATGGCTACACCTTC. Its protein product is CASSLGSANYGYTF.

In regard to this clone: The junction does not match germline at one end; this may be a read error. The CDR3: CASSIGTENIQYF. The CDR3 DNA reads TGTGCCAGTAGCATAGGGACAGAAAACATTCAGTACTTC. V usage is TRBV19 and J usage is TRBJ2-4; 7 bases fit TRBD1. Germline loops: CDR1 LNHDA, CDR2 SQIVND (reference sequence). This CDR3 contains 13 residues.

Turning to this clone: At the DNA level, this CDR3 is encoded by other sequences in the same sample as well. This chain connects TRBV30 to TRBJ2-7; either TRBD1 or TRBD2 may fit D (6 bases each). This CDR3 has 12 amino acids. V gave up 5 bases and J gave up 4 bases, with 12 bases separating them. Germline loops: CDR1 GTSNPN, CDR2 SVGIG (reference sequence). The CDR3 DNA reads TGTGCCTGGGGCGGGACAATTTACGAGCAGTACTTC. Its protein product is CAWGGTIYEQYF.

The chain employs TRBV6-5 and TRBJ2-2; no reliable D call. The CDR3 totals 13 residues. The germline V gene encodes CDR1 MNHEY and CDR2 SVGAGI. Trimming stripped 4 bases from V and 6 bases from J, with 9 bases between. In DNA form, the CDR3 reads TGTGCCAGCAGTTCGCGACTCGCCGGGGAGCTGTTTTTT. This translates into CASSSRLAGELFF.

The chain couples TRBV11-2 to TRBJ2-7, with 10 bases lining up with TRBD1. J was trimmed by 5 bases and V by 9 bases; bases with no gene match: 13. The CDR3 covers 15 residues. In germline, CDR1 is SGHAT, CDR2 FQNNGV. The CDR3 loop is CASPDPGQGNHEQYF. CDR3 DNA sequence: TGTGCCAGTCCAGACCCGGGACAGGGGAATCACGAGCAGTACTTC.

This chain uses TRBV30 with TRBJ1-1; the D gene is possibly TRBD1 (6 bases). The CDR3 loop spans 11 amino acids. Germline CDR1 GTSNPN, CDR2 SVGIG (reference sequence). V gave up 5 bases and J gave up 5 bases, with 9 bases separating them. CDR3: CAWSGQTEAFF. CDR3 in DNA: TGTGCCTGGTCTGGACAGACTGAAGCTTTCTTT.

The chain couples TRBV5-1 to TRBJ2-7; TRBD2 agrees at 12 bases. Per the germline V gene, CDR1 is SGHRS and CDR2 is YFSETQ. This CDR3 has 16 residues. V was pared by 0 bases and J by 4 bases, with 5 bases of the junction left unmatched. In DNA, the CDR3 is TGCGCCAGCAGCTTGGCCCCGACTAGCGGGAGTTACGAGCAGTACTTC. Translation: CASSLAPTSGSYEQYF. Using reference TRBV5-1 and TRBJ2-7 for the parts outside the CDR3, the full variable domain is KAGVTQTPRYLIKTRGQQVTLSCSPISGHRSVSWYQQTPGQGLQFLFEYFSETQRNKGNFPGRFSGRQFSNSRSEMNVSTLELGDSALYLCASSLAPTSGSYEQYFGPGTRLTVT.

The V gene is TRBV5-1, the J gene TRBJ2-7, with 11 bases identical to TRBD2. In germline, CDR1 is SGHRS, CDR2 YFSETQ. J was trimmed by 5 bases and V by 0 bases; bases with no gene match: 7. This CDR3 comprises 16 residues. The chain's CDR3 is CASSLGLAGGPNEQYF. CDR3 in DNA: TGCGCCAGCAGCTTGGGATTAGCGGGAGGGCCGAACGAGCAGTACTTC.

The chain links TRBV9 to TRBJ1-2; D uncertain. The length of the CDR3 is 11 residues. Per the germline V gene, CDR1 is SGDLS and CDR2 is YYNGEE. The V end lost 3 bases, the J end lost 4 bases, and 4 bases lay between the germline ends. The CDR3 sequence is CASSGGYGYTF. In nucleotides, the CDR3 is TGTGCCAGCAGCGGGGGCTATGGCTACACCTTC.

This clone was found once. For the CDR3, the DNA is TGTGCCACCAGCAGAGAAGGGGAAATGTACGAGCAGTACTTC. It specifies CATSREGEMYEQYF. This chain connects TRBV15 to TRBJ2-7; D may be TRBD1 (5 bases). V lost 0 bases and J lost 4, with 10 bases in between. The CDR3 covers 14 residues. Per the germline V gene, CDR1 is LNHNV and CDR2 is YYDKDF (reference sequence).